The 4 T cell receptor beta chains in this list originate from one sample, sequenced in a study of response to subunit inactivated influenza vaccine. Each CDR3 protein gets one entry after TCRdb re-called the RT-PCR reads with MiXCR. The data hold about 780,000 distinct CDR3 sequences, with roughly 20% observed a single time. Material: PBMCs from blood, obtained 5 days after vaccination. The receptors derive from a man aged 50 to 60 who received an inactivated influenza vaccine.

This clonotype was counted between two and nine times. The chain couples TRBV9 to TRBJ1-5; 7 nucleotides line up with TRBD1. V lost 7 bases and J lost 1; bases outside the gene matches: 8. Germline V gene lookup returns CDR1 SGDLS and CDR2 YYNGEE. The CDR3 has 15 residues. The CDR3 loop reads CASGQGGGSNQPQHF. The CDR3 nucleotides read TGTGCCAGCGGCCAGGGGGGGGGAAGCAATCAGCCCCAGCATTTT.

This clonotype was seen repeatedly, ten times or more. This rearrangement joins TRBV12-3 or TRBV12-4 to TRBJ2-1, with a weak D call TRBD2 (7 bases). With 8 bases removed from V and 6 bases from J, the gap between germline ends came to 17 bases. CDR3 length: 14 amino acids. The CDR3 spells CASLRGAYSNEQFF. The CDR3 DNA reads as TGTGCCAGCCTCCGGGGGGCCTACTCCAATGAGCAGTTCTTC.

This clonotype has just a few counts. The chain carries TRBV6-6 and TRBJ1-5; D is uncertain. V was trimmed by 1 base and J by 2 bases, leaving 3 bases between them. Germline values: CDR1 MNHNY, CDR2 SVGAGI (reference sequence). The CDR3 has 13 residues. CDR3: CASSYLGNQPQHF. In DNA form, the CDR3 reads TGTGCCAGCAGTTACTTGGGCAATCAGCCCCAGCATTTT.

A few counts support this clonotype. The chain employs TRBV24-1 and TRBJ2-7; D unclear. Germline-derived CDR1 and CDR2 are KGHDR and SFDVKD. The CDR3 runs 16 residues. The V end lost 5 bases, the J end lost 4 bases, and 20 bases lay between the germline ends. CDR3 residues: CATSATWADDGYEQYF. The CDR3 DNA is TGTGCCACCAGTGCCACCTGGGCGGACGATGGATACGAGCAGTACTTC.